The 32 T cell receptor beta chains listed next were all sequenced from one sample in a study of shared clonotypes between healthy human individuals. TCRdb's table, derived via immunoSEQ multiplex PCR, lists solely in-frame clones and lacks some. The sample yields some 2,100,000 clones, approximately 94% seen once. It was CD45RO-negative cells, positively selected for CCR7, that made up naive CD8 cells, with terminally differentiated effector memory CD45RA+ cells excluded. The sequenced sample consisted of naive CD8+ T cells from PBMCs. These receptors were collected from a man aged 18-30 years in good health. Some clones in this sample may be carry-over from other donors' samples.

This clone was found a few times. This chain uses TRBV15 with TRBJ2-2; a possible D gene is TRBD1 (5 bases). The CDR3 totals 11 residues. Germline V CDR1 and CDR2: LNHNV, YYDKDF (reference sequence). V was shortened by 2 bases and J by 11 bases, with 6 bases between the two germline ends. The CDR3 DNA reads TGTGCCACCAGCAGACGGACAGAGCTGTTTTTT. It encodes CATSRRTELFF.

The chain recombines TRBV10-3 with TRBJ2-7; TRBD2 aligns across 7 bases. Germline CDR1 is ENHRY and CDR2 is SYGVKD. Trimming removed 4 bases from V and 5 bases from J; junction bases left unmatched: 17. CDR3 length: 17 amino acids. The CDR3 DNA reads TGTGCCATCAGTGTTTCGGATATTCTAGTCGCGGGGGACGAGCAGTACTTC. Its protein is CAISVSDILVAGDEQYF.

In the case of this clone: The sample contains more than one DNA sequence encoding this CDR3. CDR3 DNA: TGTGCCAGCAGCTCCCCAGTCAGCTACGAGCAGTACTTC. This translates into CASSSPVSYEQYF. The V call is TRBV7-9, the J call TRBJ2-7; D is ambiguous. Between the trimmed V and J ends, which lost 4 bases and 3 bases, there was a span of 10 bases. This CDR3 comprises 13 residues. Per the germline V gene, CDR1 is SEHNR and CDR2 is FQNEAQ (reference sequence).

J is TRBJ2-1 and V is TRBV10-3; 9 bases map to TRBD2. CDR1 ENHRY and CDR2 SYGVKD come from the germline V gene. With 10 bases clipped from V and 5 bases from J, the junction kept 9 bases outside the gene matches. This CDR3 has 14 amino acids. The CDR3 nucleotides are TGTGCCACCCTGATGACTAGCGGAGACAATGAGCAGTTCTTC. This gives the protein CATLMTSGDNEQFF.

The chain recombines TRBV28 with TRBJ2-1; 8 nucleotides line up with TRBD2. Germline CDR1 reads MDHEN; CDR2 reads SYDVKM. There are 17 residues in the CDR3. With 3 bases clipped from V and 6 bases from J, the junction kept 13 bases outside the gene matches. The CDR3 is CASSLVREVPSGNEQFF. CDR3 nucleotides: TGTGCCAGCAGTTTGGTGCGGGAGGTCCCCTCTGGCAATGAGCAGTTCTTC.

The chain joins TRBV15 to TRBJ2-6; 8 bases align to TRBD1. The germline V gene has CDR1 LNHNV and CDR2 YYDKDF (reference sequence). CDR3 length equals 18 residues. V lost 0 bases and J lost 12; bases outside the gene matches: 16. The CDR3 sequence: CATSRDYGTGNPYLVLTF. CDR3 sequence (DNA): TGTGCCACCAGCAGAGATTACGGGACAGGTAATCCCTACCTCGTCCTGACTTTC.

The CDR3, as DNA: TGTGCCAGTCCCTCCGAATCTGGAAACACCATATATTTT. Translating it yields CASPSESGNTIYF. The gene calls are TRBV27 and TRBJ1-3; D gene unclear. The germline V gene has CDR1 MNHEY and CDR2 SMNVEV (reference sequence). Trimming cost V 9 bases and J 1 base, with 10 bases left between them. The CDR3 runs to 13 residues.

This chain connects TRBV19 to TRBJ2-3; D is unclear. In germline, CDR1 is LNHDA, CDR2 SQIVND (reference sequence). CDR3 length equals 16 residues. V lost 3 bases, J lost 1 base, and 14 bases lay in between. DNA of the CDR3: TGTGCCAGTAGTATTATTTTGGGCGTAGGCACAGATACGCAGTATTTT. It is translated as CASSIILGVGTDTQYF.

The chain employs TRBV6-5 and TRBJ2-3; D ambiguous. Trimming pared 3 bases from V and 0 bases from J, leaving 7 bases between. This CDR3 is built from 14 residues. Germline assignment: CDR1 MNHEY and CDR2 SVGAGI. DNA for the CDR3: TGTGCCAGCAGTTATCGGCTGAGCACAGATACGCAGTATTTT. This sequence encodes CASSYRLSTDTQYF.

The chain joins TRBV7-9 to TRBJ2-3; TRBD2 is a possible D gene (6 bases). The V gene's germline CDR1 is SEHNR and CDR2 FQNEAQ (reference sequence). CDR3 length equals 15 residues. Deletions cut 5 bases from V and 1 base from J, with 13 bases between. The CDR3 reads CASSDWEDGTDTQYF. CDR3 in DNA: TGTGCCAGCAGCGATTGGGAGGATGGCACAGATACGCAGTATTTT.

This rearrangement joins TRBV9 to TRBJ1-1, with D possibly TRBD1 on 5 matching bases. Germline lookup yields CDR1 SGDLS and CDR2 YYNGEE. V was shortened by 3 bases and J by 1 base, with 16 bases between the two germline ends. This CDR3 is built from 16 residues. The CDR3, as DNA: TGTGCCAGCAGCGACTTCCCCGGGACGGCGAACACTGAAGCTTTCTTT. This gives the protein CASSDFPGTANTEAFF.

This rearrangement joins TRBV4-3 to TRBJ2-5; D gene uncertain. V lost 1 base, J lost 1 base, and 10 bases lay in between. The CDR3 extends over 15 amino acids. Per germline, CDR1 LGHNA and CDR2 YSLEER. The CDR3 bases are TGCGCCAGCAGCCAAGGGGTTGGCATCCAAGAGACCCAGTACTTC. It translates to CASSQGVGIQETQYF.

About this clone itself: One junction end does not reproduce the germline sequence, and a read error may be involved. CDR3: CSVEVDSPYEQYF. The CDR3 bases are TGCAGCGTCGAAGTGGACAGTCCCTACGAGCAGTACTTC. The chain recombines TRBV29-1 with TRBJ2-7, with D perhaps TRBD1 (6 bases). CDR1 is SQVTM and CDR2 is ANQGSEA in the germline V gene. This CDR3 has 13 amino acids.

This chain connects TRBV4-1 to TRBJ1-3, with D unclear. Germline values: CDR1 MGHRA, CDR2 YSYEKL. The V gene lost 1 base and the J gene lost 2 bases, with 9 bases spanning the gap. The CDR3 has 15 amino acids. The CDR3 DNA reads TGCGCCAGCAGCCAAGTACAGATAACTGGAAACACCATATATTTT. It is translated as CASSQVQITGNTIYF.

The chain links TRBV10-3 to TRBJ1-1, with 7 bases fitting TRBD1. Germline values: CDR1 ENHRY, CDR2 SYGVKD. The ends lost 3 bases at V and 7 bases at J; junction bases unmatched: 5. This CDR3 is 13 amino acids long. The CDR3 reads CAISDPGGVEAFF. CDR3 in DNA: TGTGCCATCAGTGACCCAGGGGGAGTTGAAGCTTTCTTT.

The gene calls are TRBV30 and TRBJ2-2; D is ambiguous. Germline lookup yields CDR1 GTSNPN and CDR2 SVGIG (reference sequence). The CDR3 runs to 14 residues. V was cut by 5 bases and J by 5 bases, with 15 bases left in between. CDR3 residues: CAWQISRSTGELFF. The DNA of the CDR3 is TGTGCCTGGCAGATTAGCCGAAGTACCGGGGAGCTGTTTTTT.

The chain links TRBV27 to TRBJ1-2, with D maybe TRBD1 (6 bases). The CDR3 has 15 amino acids. Looked up from germline, CDR1 is MNHEY and CDR2 is SMNVEV (reference sequence). Between the trimmed V and J ends, which lost 2 bases and 8 bases, there was a span of 18 bases. CDR3 in amino acids: CASSLLPGERWGYTF. Written as DNA, the CDR3 is TGTGCCAGCAGTTTACTACCAGGGGAACGGTGGGGCTACACCTTC.

V usage is TRBV18 and J usage is TRBJ2-5, with 10 bases matching TRBD2. Germline CDR1 is KGHSH and CDR2 is LQKENI. Trimming cost V 6 bases and J 0 bases; bases outside gene matches: 10. This CDR3 spans 17 amino acids. CDR3 region: CASSPGGLAEYQETQYF. Here the CDR3 DNA reads TGTGCCAGCTCGCCCGGCGGACTAGCGGAGTACCAAGAGACCCAGTACTTC.

CDR3 sequence (DNA): TGTGCCACCAGCCACCTGAGCGGCAGCGCTAACTATGGCTACACCTTC. Translating it yields CATSHLSGSANYGYTF. The genes are TRBV15 and TRBJ1-2; D call uncertain. Germline assignment: CDR1 LNHNV and CDR2 YYDKDF (reference sequence). The CDR3 has 16 residues. Between the trimmed V and J ends, which lost 5 bases and 0 bases, there was a span of 16 bases. Full variable domain (remainder filled in from reference TRBV15 and TRBJ1-2): DAMVIQNPRYQVTQFGKPVTLSCSQTLNHNVMYWYQQKSSQAPKLLFHYYDKDFNNEADTPDNFQSRRPNTSFCFLDIRSPGLGDTAMYLCATSHLSGSANYGYTFGSGTRLTVV.

Concerning this clone: Additional DNA sequences in this sample encode the identical CDR3. The chain recombines TRBV9 with TRBJ2-3, with D unresolved. The germline CDR1 and CDR2 sequences are SGDLS and YYNGEE. Trimming left V 2 bases short and J 2 bases short, with 12 bases between. This CDR3 has 15 amino acids. CDR3 sequence: CASSVVGTPTDTQYF. In DNA form, the CDR3 reads TGTGCCAGCAGCGTGGTCGGAACCCCCACAGATACGCAGTATTTT. Looking up the rest from reference TRBV9 and TRBJ2-3 gives the full variable domain: DSGVTQTPKHLITATGQRVTLRCSPRSGDLSVYWYQQSLDQGLQFLIQYYNGEERAKGNILERFSAQQFPDLHSELNLSSLELGDSALYFCASSVVGTPTDTQYFGPGTRLTVL.

The chain links TRBV10-3 to TRBJ2-7; 13 bases are a match to TRBD2. The length of the CDR3 is 17 residues. V lost 3 bases to trimming and J lost 1 base; unmatched junction nucleotides: 6. Germline CDR1 and CDR2: ENHRY and SYGVKD. The CDR3 DNA is TGTGCCATCAGTGATGCCGGGACTAGCGGGATTTCCTACGAGCAGTACTTC. It codes for CAISDAGTSGISYEQYF.

With regard to this clone: The same CDR3 also results from other DNA sequences found in this sample. This rearrangement joins TRBV6-5 to TRBJ2-7, with a weak D call TRBD2 (6 bases). With 2 bases removed from V and 3 bases from J, the gap between germline ends came to 8 bases. CDR1 MNHEY and CDR2 SVGAGI come from the germline V gene. The CDR3 runs to 13 residues. The CDR3 loop reads CASSYLSGYEQYF. The CDR3 DNA reads TGTGCCAGCAGTTACCTTAGCGGCTACGAGCAGTACTTC.

This rearrangement joins TRBV7-3 to TRBJ1-2; D ambiguous. The CDR3 has 13 residues. Looked up from germline, CDR1 is SGHTA and CDR2 is FQGTGA. V gave up 2 bases and J gave up 0 bases, with 4 bases separating them. Here the CDR3 DNA reads TGTGCCAGCAGCTTATCGACTAACTATGGCTACACCTTC. Encoded protein: CASSLSTNYGYTF.

V gene TRBV10-3 combines with J gene TRBJ2-3; unclear D gene. Trimming took 2 bases from V and 0 from J, leaving 6 bases between them. The CDR3 runs 14 residues. CDR1 is ENHRY and CDR2 is SYGVKD in the germline V gene. The CDR3 is CAISEATSTDTQYF. As DNA, the CDR3 is TGTGCCATCAGTGAGGCAACTAGCACAGATACGCAGTATTTT.

V is TRBV7-9 and J is TRBJ2-7; TRBD1 matches at 7 bases. The J segment lost 5 bases and the V segment lost 6 bases, leaving 10 bases of the junction unmatched. Germline CDR1 and CDR2: SEHNR and FQNEAQ (reference sequence). The CDR3 runs to 14 residues. The CDR3 reads CASREAGGFHEQYF. The CDR3 coding sequence is TGTGCCAGCAGAGAGGCAGGGGGTTTCCACGAGCAGTACTTC. Full variable domain (missing parts from reference TRBV7-9 and TRBJ2-7): DTGVSQNPRHKITKRGQNVTFRCDPISEHNRLYWYRQTLGQGPEFLTYFQNEAQLEKSRLLSDRFSAERPKGSFSTLEIQRTEQGDSAMYLCASREAGGFHEQYFGPGTRLTVT.

The chain couples TRBV7-9 to TRBJ1-2; unclear D gene. Per the germline V gene, CDR1 is SEHNR and CDR2 is FQNEAQ (reference sequence). Trimming removed 3 bases from V and 6 bases from J, with 23 bases in between. This CDR3 has 17 residues. The CDR3 bases are TGTGCCAGCAGCTTCGGCGTAAGGACGGTGGGGATGAATGGCTACACCTTC. This sequence encodes CASSFGVRTVGMNGYTF. The full variable domain, completed using reference TRBV7-9 and TRBJ1-2, is DTGVSQNPRHKITKRGQNVTFRCDPISEHNRLYWYRQTLGQGPEFLTYFQNEAQLEKSRLLSDRFSAERPKGSFSTLEIQRTEQGDSAMYLCASSFGVRTVGMNGYTFGSGTRLTVV.

The chain recombines TRBV6-1 with TRBJ2-7; maybe TRBD1 (5 bases). Per germline, CDR1 MNHNS and CDR2 SASEGT. V was clipped by 2 bases and J by 0 bases, with 8 bases between them. CDR3 length: 14 residues. CDR3 residues: CASSEFDSSYEQYF. The CDR3 nucleotides read TGTGCCAGCAGTGAATTCGACAGCTCCTACGAGCAGTACTTC.

The V and J genes are TRBV5-1 and TRBJ2-7, with D perhaps TRBD1 or TRBD2 (6 bases each). The CDR3 totals 13 residues. V was pared by 3 bases and J by 0 bases, with 7 bases between. Germline CDR1 and CDR2: SGHRS and YFSETQ. CDR3 residues: CASSWGASYEQYF. Written as DNA, the CDR3 is TGCGCCAGCAGCTGGGGGGCCTCCTACGAGCAGTACTTC.

The V and J genes are TRBV9 and TRBJ2-7; TRBD2 might be the D (6 bases). The germline CDR1 and CDR2 sequences are SGDLS and YYNGEE. V was shortened by 0 bases and J by 3 bases, with 16 bases between the two germline ends. The CDR3 spans 16 residues. CDR3 coding DNA: TGTGCCAGCAGCGTAGGTTCTCTAGCGTACATCTACGAGCAGTACTTC. Protein: CASSVGSLAYIYEQYF.

This clone was recorded only once. V and J are TRBV28 and TRBJ2-1; D gene unclear. The germline V and J ends were trimmed by 5 bases and 6 bases, with 11 bases remaining between them. In germline, CDR1 is MDHEN, CDR2 SYDVKM. The length of the CDR3 is 13 residues. CDR3 coding DNA: TGTGCCAGCAGTCTCCGGGTTATCAATGAGCAGTTCTTC. Translation gives CASSLRVINEQFF.

The CDR3, as DNA: TGTGCCACCAGCAGAGGAACCGACAACTATGGCTACACCTTC. This gives the protein CATSRGTDNYGYTF. The rearrangement uses TRBV15 and TRBJ1-2; D unresolved. The length of the CDR3 is 14 residues. Germline V gene sequence: CDR1 LNHNV, CDR2 YYDKDF (reference sequence). The V end lost 1 base, the J end lost 2 bases, and 8 bases lay between the germline ends.

About this clone itself: The sample contains more than one DNA sequence encoding this CDR3. The rearrangement uses TRBV4-1 and TRBJ2-7, with 14 bases aligning to TRBD2. V lost 3 bases and J lost 3; bases outside the gene matches: 1. The CDR3 has 15 amino acids. Germline V gives CDR1 MGHRA, CDR2 YSYEKL. CDR3 region: CASSQGLAGVYEQYF. Here the CDR3 DNA reads TGCGCCAGCAGCCAGGGACTAGCGGGAGTCTACGAGCAGTACTTC.